The subject of this entry is one T cell receptor beta chain. Antigen specificity is unknown. PCR involved 60 Vbeta and 13 Jbeta primers. Using immunoSEQ multiplex PCR, the repertoire was profiled, and TCRdb retains in-frame clones only, with some absent. This sample has tens of thousands of clones, with 82% found just once. The entry originates in a study of cytomegalovirus exposure and HLA in healthy donors. Findings and caveats of the study: In an earlier analysis, in some 540 donors, most V segments appeared productive either ~90% or ~30% of the time.

The CDR3 covers 15 residues. V shed 0 bases and J shed 4 bases, with 10 bases lying between them. CDR1 is LNHNV, CDR2 YYDKDF, per germline (reference sequence). Sequencing was performed on PBMCs. The chain links TRBV15 to TRBJ1-5; no clear D gene. The source of this sequence is a middle-aged man in good health and CMV-seronegative. The CDR3 loop reads CATSRDLSLNQPQHF. CDR3 bases: TGTGCCACCAGCAGAGATCTCTCCTTAAATCAGCCCCAGCATTTT.